The rows below give T cell receptor beta chains drawn from one sample of a study of blood T cell repertoires in COVID-19. The table came from immunoSEQ multiplex PCR; TCRdb's copy has only in-frame clones and leaves some out. This table has about 250,000 clones, about 91% appearing once. Sequencing was done on a sample of peripheral blood. The receptors originated from a woman aged 25-40 years with COVID-19, enrolled during active disease. The CDR3 runs from the conserved cysteine through the conserved F or W. The D gene is left open where the match is weak. Some rows mark clone size as missing; the rest say once, few, many or name a class of expanded clone.

j_gene,abundance,d_gene,v_gene,CDR3nt,CDR3aa
TRBJ1-6,NA,NA,TRBV3-1/TRBV3-2,TGTGCCAGCAGCCGAGAATCGGACAGTTCTTCACCCCTCCACTTT,CASSRESDSSSPLHF
TRBJ2-3,NA,TRBD2,TRBV2,TGTGCCAGAGGGACTAGCGGGAGGAGCACAGATACGCAGTATTTT,CARGTSGRSTDTQYF
TRBJ1-2,NA,NA,TRBV6-5,TGTGCCAGCAGTTTACAGGGTAGAGGGTATGGCTACACCTTC,CASSLQGRGYGYTF
TRBJ2-3,NA,TRBD2,TRBV19,TGTGCCAGTAGTCTTATAGCGGGAGAGAGATTGATGACAGATACGCAGTATTTT,CASSLIAGERLMTDTQYF
TRBJ2-5,NA,NA,TRBV14,TGTGCCAGCAGCCAATTCGGGGTAGGAGGGCAAGAGACCCAGTACTTC,CASSQFGVGGQETQYF
TRBJ2-5,NA,NA,TRBV5-6,TGTGCCACCTCCAGGGTACAAGAGACCCAGTACTTC,CATSRVQETQYF
TRBJ1-5,once,NA,TRBV5-6,TGTGCCAGCGGGAGCATGACCTTGGGGGGGAATCAGCCCCAGCATTTT,CASGSMTLGGNQPQHF
TRBJ1-6,NA,NA,TRBV5-6,TGTGCCAGCAGCTTGGTGTCAGGGGATGACTCACCCCTCCACTTT,CASSLVSGDDSPLHF
TRBJ2-2,NA,TRBD2,TRBV4-1,TGCGCCAGCAGCCAATCCCGTCGCGGGAGAGGGCCCGGGGAGCTGTTTTTT,CASSQSRRGRGPGELFF
TRBJ2-3,NA,NA,TRBV5-1,TGCGCCAGCAGCTTGAGTAGCGGAGACACAGATACGCAGTATTTT,CASSLSSGDTDTQYF
TRBJ2-2,NA,TRBD2,TRBV2,TGTGCCAGCAGCTCCCTAGCGGGAGGGCTCGGGGAGCTGTTTTTT,CASSSLAGGLGELFF
TRBJ1-5,NA,TRBD1,TRBV28,TGTGCCACCTTGACAGGGGGTTTCAATCAGCCCCAGCATTTT,CATLTGGFNQPQHF
TRBJ2-2,NA,NA,TRBV7-2,TGTGCCAGCAGCTTTCAGGCCGGGGAGCTGTTTTTT,CASSFQAGELFF
TRBJ1-2,NA,TRBD1,TRBV2,TGTGCCAGCAGCGCGCTGGACAGGGCTGGCTACACCTTC,CASSALDRAGYTF
TRBJ2-7,NA,NA,TRBV19,TGTGCCAGTAGTCCCGGGGTTGGCGGGCAGTACTTC,CASSPGVGGQYF
TRBJ2-7,NA,TRBD2,TRBV27,TGTGCCAGCAGTTACTCTAGCGGGGGCTACTCCTACGAGCAGTACTTC,CASSYSSGGYSYEQYF
TRBJ2-7,NA,TRBD2,TRBV4-3,TGCGCCAGCAGCCAAGAATCCCTGCTAGCGGGGGGGCTGTACGAGCAGTACTTC,CASSQESLLAGGLYEQYF